This passage covers 24 T cell receptor beta chains from one sample sequenced in a study of blood T cell repertoires in COVID-19. Sequencing used immunoSEQ multiplex PCR; TCRdb keeps in-frame clones, though not all of them. The repertoire includes some 37,000 clones, 80% to 90% of them detected once, and approximately 8.1% sits in the top ten. The sequencing input was peripheral blood. All receptors come from a woman between 70 and 85 years old with acute or convalescent COVID-19.

The J gene is TRBJ2-7, the V gene TRBV11-2, with no clear D. This CDR3 is built from 12 residues. The V end was cut by 4 bases, the J end by 3 bases, with 7 bases between. Germline CDR1 is SGHAT and CDR2 is FQNNGV. The CDR3 coding sequence is TGTGCCAGCAGCTCAACGGGCTACGAGCAGTACGTC. It codes for CASSSTGYEQYV.

This clone appeared a single time. CDR3 coding DNA: TGTGCCAGCTCGCAGGAGCAGGGGCCGGCGTACGAGCAGTACGTC. Translation: CASSQEQGPAYEQYV. The chain employs TRBV18 and TRBJ2-7; a weak D match, TRBD1 (6 bases). The CDR3 runs to 15 residues. Germline assignment: CDR1 KGHSH and CDR2 LQKENI. V was trimmed by 6 bases and J by 4 bases, leaving 19 bases between them.

The chain employs TRBV5-6 and TRBJ2-5; tentative D call: TRBD1 (6 bases). The CDR3 sequence is 14 residues long. Trimming removed 2 bases at V and 1 base at J, with 9 bases between. Per the germline V gene, CDR1 is SGHDT and CDR2 is YYEEEE. The CDR3 here is CASSFTGTQETQYF. CDR3 sequence (DNA): TGTGCCAGCAGCTTTACAGGGACCCAAGAGACCCAGTACTTC.

The genes are TRBV29-1 and TRBJ1-3; D might be TRBD1 (5 bases). Trimming removed 3 bases at V and 3 bases at J, with 6 bases between. The germline V gene encodes CDR1 SQVTM and CDR2 ANQGSEA. This CDR3 region has 12 residues. The CDR3 bases are TGCAGCGTTGAGACAGTTGGAAACACCATATATTTT. Protein sequence: CSVETVGNTIYF.

The V call is TRBV15, the J call TRBJ2-5, with 10 nucleotides matching TRBD1. Germline loops: CDR1 LNHNV, CDR2 YYDKDF (reference sequence). The ends lost 1 base at V and 3 bases at J; junction bases unmatched: 2. The CDR3 covers 15 residues. CDR3 coding DNA: TGTGCCACCAGCAGAGCGGACAGGGGGGAAGAGACCCAGTACTTC. Amino acids: CATSRADRGEETQYF.

CDR3 bases: TGTGCCAGCAGCTTAGAAGGGGCGGGATATGGCTACACCTTC. Translated: CASSLEGAGYGYTF. The rearrangement links TRBV7-9 to TRBJ1-2; weak D call: TRBD1 (5 bases). V lost 1 base and J lost 5, with 11 bases in between. Germline CDR1 reads SEHNR; CDR2 reads FQNEAQ (reference sequence). There are 14 residues in the CDR3.

This rearrangement joins TRBV27 to TRBJ2-6; D gene uncertain. The CDR3 has 15 amino acids. V lost 3 bases and J lost 0, with 6 bases in between. CDR1 is MNHEY and CDR2 is SMNVEV in the germline V gene (reference sequence). In nucleotides, the CDR3 is TGTGCCAGCAGTTTTAGAGACTCTGGGGCCAACGTCCTGACTTTC. Translating gives CASSFRDSGANVLTF. Combining the CDR3 with reference TRBV27 and TRBJ2-6 gives the whole variable domain EAQVTQNPRYLITVTGKKLTVTCSQNMNHEYMSWYRQDPGLGLRQIYYSMNVEVTDKGDVPEGYKVSRKEKRNFPLILESPSPNQTSLYFCASSFRDSGANVLTFGAGSRLTVL.

This chain connects TRBV6-1 to TRBJ2-3; 10 nucleotides align to TRBD1. The length of the CDR3 is 17 residues. Germline V gene data show CDR1 as MNHNS and CDR2 as SASEGT. The trim removed 2 bases at V and 1 base at J, leaving 6 bases unmatched. The chain's CDR3 is CASSESPGTGGTDTQYF. CDR3 coding DNA: TGTGCCAGCAGTGAATCCCCCGGGACAGGGGGCACAGATACGCAGTATTTT.

The rearrangement uses TRBV5-1 and TRBJ1-2; D may be TRBD1 (5 bases). The CDR3 spans 11 residues. With 9 bases removed from V and 8 bases from J, the gap between germline ends came to 14 bases. Germline V gene sequence: CDR1 SGHRS, CDR2 YFSETQ. The CDR3 protein is CAIHTGLGYTF. CDR3 nucleotide sequence: TGCGCCATACATACAGGTCTCGGCTACACCTTC.

This sequence joins TRBV12-3 or TRBV12-4 and TRBJ2-2, with D possibly matching TRBD1 (6 bases). This CDR3 region has 13 residues. V lost 7 bases to trimming and J lost 3 bases, with 9 bases between them. As DNA, the CDR3 is TGTGCCAGCATCTCAGGGGACACCGGGGAGCTGTTTTTT. Its translation is CASISGDTGELFF.

CDR3 sequence (DNA): TGTGCCAGCAGTTTACCCGGACAGGTGGGCACTGAAGCTTTCTTT. Translation: CASSLPGQVGTEAFF. The V gene is TRBV28, the J gene TRBJ1-1; 7 bases match TRBD1. Per germline, CDR1 MDHEN and CDR2 SYDVKM. This CDR3 is built from 15 residues. V shed 2 bases and J 4 bases; nucleotides not matched to a gene: 7.

The V gene is TRBV7-9, the J gene TRBJ2-3; D is uncertain. Germline V lookup: CDR1 SEHNR, CDR2 FQNEAQ (reference sequence). Trimming pared 4 bases from V and 2 bases from J, leaving 13 bases between. The CDR3 contains 15 residues. CDR3 in amino acids: CASSYATTATDTQYF. The CDR3 DNA follows: TGTGCCAGCAGCTATGCTACTACGGCCACAGATACGCAGTATTTT.

The rearrangement joins TRBV5-1 to TRBJ1-1; the D is unclear. V lost 4 bases and J 4 bases, leaving 11 bases between the germline ends. CDR1 SGHRS and CDR2 YFSETQ come from the germline V gene. This CDR3 has 13 residues. CDR3 bases: TGCGCCAGCAGCCTGACACCAGGCACTGAAGCTTTCTTT. Translation: CASSLTPGTEAFF.

The V call is TRBV18, the J call TRBJ1-2; tentatively, D is TRBD1 (5 bases). V lost 0 bases and J 3 bases, leaving 11 bases between the germline ends. Germline V gene sequence: CDR1 KGHSH, CDR2 LQKENI. CDR3 length equals 15 residues. In DNA form, the CDR3 reads TGTGCCAGCTCACCACCACAAGCCAGGGACTATGGCTACACCTTC. The encoded protein is CASSPPQARDYGYTF.

Only a few counts were recorded for this clone. The V and J genes are TRBV5-1 and TRBJ2-6, with 12 bases that match TRBD2. Looked up from germline, CDR1 is SGHRS and CDR2 is YFSETQ. V was clipped by 0 bases and J by 0 bases; unmatched bases: 4. CDR3 length: 19 amino acids. The CDR3 region has the DNA TGCGCCAGCAGCTTGGGAGGGACTAGCGGGTACTCTGGGGCCAACGTCCTGACTTTC. It yields the protein CASSLGGTSGYSGANVLTF.

J is TRBJ2-7 and V is TRBV4-3; D not resolved. V lost 0 bases to trimming and J lost 2 bases, with 11 bases between them. CDR1 and CDR2 (germline): LGHNA, YSLEER. CDR3 length: 15 amino acids. The CDR3 bases are TGCGCCAGCAGCCAAGATTTGGGCCGGACCTACGAGCAGTACGTC. Its protein is CASSQDLGRTYEQYV.

This clone has a handful of counts. V usage is TRBV6-2 or TRBV6-3 and J usage is TRBJ1-1; D remains unclear. V gave up 0 bases and J gave up 2 bases, with 13 bases separating them. The germline gives CDR1 MNHEY, CDR2 SVGEGT. This CDR3 region has 16 residues. The chain's CDR3 is CASSYSGPRQNTEAFF. CDR3 bases: TGTGCCAGCAGTTACTCGGGCCCCCGCCAAAACACTGAAGCTTTCTTT.

The chain is built from TRBV9 and TRBJ2-7; D is unclear. This CDR3 has 17 residues. The germline V gene encodes CDR1 SGDLS and CDR2 YYNGEE. V was cut by 3 bases and J by 3 bases, with 22 bases left in between. The CDR3 loop reads CASSGRFVRRLDYEQYV. DNA of the CDR3: TGTGCCAGCAGCGGCCGTTTCGTTAGGCGGCTGGACTACGAGCAGTACGTC.

The chain employs TRBV4-2 and TRBJ2-3; 9 nucleotides line up with TRBD1. The junction had 4 bases not matched to a gene; V was cut back by 0 bases and J by 6 bases. CDR1 is LGHNA, CDR2 YNFKEQ, per germline. The CDR3 runs to 15 residues. The CDR3 nucleotides are TGTGCCAGCAGCCAAGATCGGACAGGGGTCGATACGCAGTATTTT. It is translated as CASSQDRTGVDTQYF.

The chain links TRBV21-1 to TRBJ2-2; the table's TRBD2 call for D was not verified on the DNA. TRBV21-1 is shown as a pseudogene. The CDR3 extends over 14 amino acids. CDR3 loop: CASSFGGNTGELFF. DNA for the CDR3: TGTGCCAGCAGCTTTGGAGGGAACACCGGGGAGCTGTTTTTT.

The V and J genes are TRBV5-1 and TRBJ1-2; 8 bases align to TRBD1. The junction had 11 bases not matched to a gene; V was cut back by 0 bases and J by 7 bases. The CDR3 consists of 16 residues. The germline gives CDR1 SGHRS, CDR2 YFSETQ. This chain's CDR3 is CASSLDPGQDLAGYTF. The CDR3 DNA reads TGCGCCAGCAGCTTGGACCCGGGACAGGATTTGGCTGGCTACACCTTC.

This sequence joins TRBV5-8 and TRBJ2-1, with TRBD2 as a possible D gene (5 bases). Trimming shortened V by 1 base and J by 8 bases, and 13 bases separated the two germline ends. The CDR3 is made up of 14 amino acids. CDR1 is SGHTS, CDR2 YDEGEE, per germline. CDR3 sequence reads: CASSLRENFDEQFF. CDR3 nucleotide sequence: TGTGCCAGCAGCTTGCGGGAAAATTTCGATGAGCAGTTCTTC.

The J gene is TRBJ2-3, the V gene TRBV11-2; D possibly corresponds to TRBD1 (6 bases). This CDR3 region has 18 residues. V gave up 6 bases and J gave up 3 bases, with 25 bases separating them. The germline V gene encodes CDR1 SGHAT and CDR2 FQNNGV. This CDR3 reads CASSYPRDIGVSTDTQYF. CDR3 DNA: TGTGCCAGCAGTTACCCACGGGACATAGGGGTTTCAACAGATACGCAGTATTTT.

V is TRBV27 and J is TRBJ2-1; 11 bases align to TRBD2. V dropped 3 bases and J dropped 1; count of bases not matched to a gene: 5. Germline CDR1 and CDR2: MNHEY and SMNVEV (reference sequence). CDR3 length: 17 amino acids. CDR3 sequence (DNA): TGTGCCAGCAGTTTGGGTAGCGGGGGGGCGTCCTACAATGAGCAGTTCTTC. As protein: CASSLGSGGASYNEQFF.